The 9 T cell receptor beta chains below all came from one sample that was sequenced in a study of cytomegalovirus exposure and HLA in healthy donors. The PCR employed 60 Vbeta primers together with 13 Jbeta primers. The table came from immunoSEQ multiplex PCR; TCRdb's copy has only in-frame clones and leaves some out. This table has tens of thousands of clones, around three quarters appearing once. Material: PBMCs. These receptors were collected from a man aged 25-45 years in good health and CMV-seropositive.

This clone came up once. The chain combines TRBV13 with TRBJ1-2; TRBD1 aligns across 10 bases. The V gene's germline CDR1 is PRHDT and CDR2 FYEKMQ (reference sequence). The CDR3 sequence is 14 residues long. J was trimmed by 9 bases and V by 5 bases; bases with no gene match: 9. The CDR3 sequence: CASSQTGTGDSYTF. The CDR3 DNA follows: TGTGCCAGCAGCCAGACCGGGACAGGGGATAGCTACACCTTC.

The chain links TRBV6-6 to TRBJ1-1, with 7 bases aligning to TRBD1. Germline values: CDR1 MNHNY, CDR2 SVGAGI (reference sequence). This CDR3 region has 14 residues. V was clipped by 8 bases and J by 1 base; unmatched bases: 7. Here the CDR3 reads CASLPGQKNTEAFF. In DNA form, the CDR3 reads TGTGCCAGCCTCCCGGGACAGAAGAACACTGAAGCTTTCTTT.

J is TRBJ1-2 and V is TRBV4-1; 8 bases fit TRBD1. The CDR3 totals 14 residues. The V and J ends lost 6 bases and 1 base, in that order; junction bases with no gene match: 4. Germline CDR1 is MGHRA and CDR2 is YSYEKL. This CDR3 is CASSRDRLNYGYTF. The CDR3 DNA is TGCGCCAGCAGTCGGGACAGGCTTAACTATGGCTACACCTTC.

The CDR3 DNA follows: TGTGCCAGCTCACCTTGGCCCGAGGGGGTCTCCGGGGCCAACGTCCTGACTTTC. Amino acid sequence: CASSPWPEGVSGANVLTF. The gene calls are TRBV18 and TRBJ2-6, with D perhaps matching TRBD1 (6 bases). V lost 3 bases and J 4 bases, leaving 19 bases between the germline ends. CDR3 length: 18 amino acids. Germline V gene data show CDR1 as KGHSH and CDR2 as LQKENI.

The rearrangement links TRBV18 to TRBJ2-7, with 10 nucleotides matching TRBD1. V shed 4 bases, J shed 5 bases, and the junction held 5 bases outside the gene matches. The CDR3 has 14 residues. In germline, CDR1 is KGHSH, CDR2 LQKENI. The CDR3 DNA is TGTGCCAGCTCACACCGACAGGGGGCCCACGAGCAGTACTTC. Amino acid sequence: CASSHRQGAHEQYF. Filled out from reference TRBV18 and TRBJ2-7, the complete variable domain reads NAGVMQNPRHLVRRRGQEARLRCSPMKGHSHVYWYRQLPEEGLKFMVYLQKENIIDESGMPKERFSAEFPKEGPSILRIQQVVRGDSAAYFCASSHRQGAHEQYFGPGTRLTVT.

The V call is TRBV6-5, the J call TRBJ1-2, with D possibly being TRBD1 (6 bases). The CDR3 contains 14 residues. Trimming removed 2 bases from V and 7 bases from J, with 14 bases in between. Per germline, CDR1 MNHEY and CDR2 SVGAGI. Here the CDR3 DNA reads TGTGCCAGCAGTTACGGGGGGGCTCGTTCTGGCTACACCTTC. It is translated as CASSYGGARSGYTF.

This rearrangement joins TRBV6-5 to TRBJ1-2; unclear D gene. The CDR3 is 12 amino acids. Germline V gene lookup returns CDR1 MNHEY and CDR2 SVGAGI. V lost 6 bases to trimming and J lost 6 bases, with 11 bases between them. The CDR3 is CASRSTGDGYTF. DNA for the CDR3: TGTGCCAGCAGGTCGACTGGAGATGGCTACACCTTC.

CDR3 bases: TGTGCCAGCAGCATAACCGGGACAGGGCCTGAAGCTTTCTTT. Translation: CASSITGTGPEAFF. The chain links TRBV7-9 to TRBJ1-1, with TRBD1 matching over 9 bases. J gave up 6 bases and V 5 bases, and 7 bases lay outside the gene matches. This CDR3 contains 14 residues. Germline V gene lookup returns CDR1 SEHNR and CDR2 FQNEAQ (reference sequence).

The V call is TRBV10-3, the J call TRBJ2-1; weak D call: TRBD2 (5 bases). The CDR3 runs to 11 residues. The germline CDR1 and CDR2 sequences are ENHRY and SYGVKD. With 10 bases removed from V and 12 bases from J, the gap between germline ends came to 16 bases. This chain's CDR3 is CATETAVGQFF. The CDR3 DNA reads TGTGCCACAGAAACAGCGGTTGGGCAGTTCTTC.